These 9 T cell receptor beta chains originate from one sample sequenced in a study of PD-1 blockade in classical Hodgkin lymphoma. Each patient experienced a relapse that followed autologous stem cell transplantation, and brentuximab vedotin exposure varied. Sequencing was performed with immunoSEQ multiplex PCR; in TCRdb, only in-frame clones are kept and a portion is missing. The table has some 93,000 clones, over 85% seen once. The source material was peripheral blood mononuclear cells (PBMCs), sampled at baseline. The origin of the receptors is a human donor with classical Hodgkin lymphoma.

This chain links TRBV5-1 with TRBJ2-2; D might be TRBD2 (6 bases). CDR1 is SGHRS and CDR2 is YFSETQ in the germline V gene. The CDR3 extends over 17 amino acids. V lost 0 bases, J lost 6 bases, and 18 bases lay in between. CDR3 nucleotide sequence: TGCGCCAGCAGCTTGGAGCGGGCGACCCACCAGGCCGGGGAGCTGTTTTTT. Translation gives CASSLERATHQAGELFF. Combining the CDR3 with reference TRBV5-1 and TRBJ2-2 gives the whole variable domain KAGVTQTPRYLIKTRGQQVTLSCSPISGHRSVSWYQQTPGQGLQFLFEYFSETQRNKGNFPGRFSGRQFSNSRSEMNVSTLELGDSALYLCASSLERATHQAGELFFGEGSRLTVL.

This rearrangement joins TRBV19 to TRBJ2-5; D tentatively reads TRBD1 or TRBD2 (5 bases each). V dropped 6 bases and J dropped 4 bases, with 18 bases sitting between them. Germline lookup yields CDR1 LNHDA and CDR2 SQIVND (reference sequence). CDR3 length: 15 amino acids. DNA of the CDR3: TGTGCCAGTAGAAGAAGGGGAGTCCGGGGAGAGACCCAGTACTTC. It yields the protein CASRRRGVRGETQYF.

The CDR3 region is CASSAAAMNTGELFF. CDR3 nucleotide sequence: TGTGCCAGCAGCGCAGCCGCCATGAACACCGGGGAGCTGTTTTTT. J is TRBJ2-2 and V is TRBV21-1. TRBV21-1 is a listed pseudogene. CDR3 length: 15 amino acids.

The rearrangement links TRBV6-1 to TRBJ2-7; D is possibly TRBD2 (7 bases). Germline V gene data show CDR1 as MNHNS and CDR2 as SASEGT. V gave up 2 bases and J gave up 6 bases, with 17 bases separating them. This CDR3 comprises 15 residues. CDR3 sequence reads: CASSELVRGGSEQYF. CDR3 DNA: TGTGCCAGCAGTGAATTGGTGAGGGGGGGCAGCGAGCAGTACTTC.

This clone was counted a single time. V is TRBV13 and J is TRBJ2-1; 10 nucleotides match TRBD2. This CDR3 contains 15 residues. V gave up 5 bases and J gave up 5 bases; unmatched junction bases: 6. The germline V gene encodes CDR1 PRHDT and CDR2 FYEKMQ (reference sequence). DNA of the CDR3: TGTGCCAGCAGCGCAAGCGGGAGGGCCAACAATGAGCAGTTCTTC. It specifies CASSASGRANNEQFF. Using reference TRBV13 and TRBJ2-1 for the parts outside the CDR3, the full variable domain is AAGVIQSPRHLIKEKRETATLKCYPIPRHDTVYWYQQGPGQDPQFLISFYEKMQSDKGSIPDRFSAQQFSDYHSELNMSSLELGDSALYFCASSASGRANNEQFFGPGTRLTVL.

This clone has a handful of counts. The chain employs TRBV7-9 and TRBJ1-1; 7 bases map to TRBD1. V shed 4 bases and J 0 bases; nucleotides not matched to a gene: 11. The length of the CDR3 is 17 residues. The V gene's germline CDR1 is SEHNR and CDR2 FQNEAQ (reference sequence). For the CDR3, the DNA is TGTGCCAGCAGCTCGACAGGGAGAGGAGATTTGAACACTGAAGCTTTCTTT. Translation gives CASSSTGRGDLNTEAFF.

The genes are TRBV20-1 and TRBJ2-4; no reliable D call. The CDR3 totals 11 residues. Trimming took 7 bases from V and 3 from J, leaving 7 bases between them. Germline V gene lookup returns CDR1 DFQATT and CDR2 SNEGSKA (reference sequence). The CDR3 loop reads CSVTIKNIQYF. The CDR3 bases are TGCAGTGTGACGATCAAAAACATTCAGTACTTC.

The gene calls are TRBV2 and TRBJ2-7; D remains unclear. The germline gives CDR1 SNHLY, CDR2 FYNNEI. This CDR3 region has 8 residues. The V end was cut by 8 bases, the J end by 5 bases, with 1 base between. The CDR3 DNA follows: TGTGCCAGCGACGAGCAGTACTTC. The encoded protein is CASDEQYF. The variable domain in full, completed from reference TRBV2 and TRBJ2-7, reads EPEVTQTPSHQVTQMGQEVILRCVPISNHLYFYWYRQILGQKVEFLVSFYNNEISEKSEIFDDQFSVERPDGSNFTLKIRSTKLEDSAMYFCASDEQYFGPGTRLTVT.

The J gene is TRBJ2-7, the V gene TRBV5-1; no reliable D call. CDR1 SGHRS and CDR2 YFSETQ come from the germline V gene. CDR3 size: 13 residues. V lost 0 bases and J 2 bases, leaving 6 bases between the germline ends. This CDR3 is CASSLDRAYEQYF. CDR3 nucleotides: TGCGCCAGCAGCTTGGACAGAGCCTACGAGCAGTACTTC. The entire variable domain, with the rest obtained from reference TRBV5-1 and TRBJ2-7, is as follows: KAGVTQTPRYLIKTRGQQVTLSCSPISGHRSVSWYQQTPGQGLQFLFEYFSETQRNKGNFPGRFSGRQFSNSRSEMNVSTLELGDSALYLCASSLDRAYEQYFGPGTRLTVT.